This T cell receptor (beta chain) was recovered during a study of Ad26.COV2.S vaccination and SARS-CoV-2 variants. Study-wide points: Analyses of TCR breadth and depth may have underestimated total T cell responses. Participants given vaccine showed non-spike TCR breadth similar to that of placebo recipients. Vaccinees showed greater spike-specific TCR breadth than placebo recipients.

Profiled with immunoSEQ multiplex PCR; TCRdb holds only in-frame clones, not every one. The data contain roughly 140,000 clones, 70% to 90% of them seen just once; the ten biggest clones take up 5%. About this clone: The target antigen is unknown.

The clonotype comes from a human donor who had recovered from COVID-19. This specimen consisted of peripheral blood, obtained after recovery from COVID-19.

DNA for the CDR3: TGTGCCAGCAGCCAAGGGGGGACCCAAGAGACCCAGTACTTC. Translating it yields CASSQGGTQETQYF. V usage is TRBV7-9 and J usage is TRBJ2-5; D is perhaps TRBD1 or TRBD2 (6 bases each). Germline V lookup: CDR1 SEHNR, CDR2 FQNEAQ (reference sequence). The V and J ends lost 5 bases and 1 base respectively, with 11 bases between them. The CDR3 runs to 14 residues.